This T cell receptor (beta chain) was profiled in a study of T cell repertoires in cytomegalovirus infection (dated by TCRdb to the late 2010s). In the study overall: Recently identified HLA-C-restricted CMV epitopes, whose presentation resists viral immunomodulation, were targeted by peptide stimulations together with well-studied HLA-B-restricted epitopes. Because public TCR beta signatures pointed to carriage of CMV infection together with the matching HLA type, the HLA type of each donor mattered for the analysis.

The intended sense of this specimen's treatment or condition label: in vitro stimulation with specific CMV peptide epitopes to enrich CMV-specific T cells. Sequences SGHAT (CDR1) and FQNNGV (CDR2) are obtained from the germline V gene. Trimming takes 3 bases off V and 13 bases off J; junction bases not matched to a gene: 7. Measured from the cysteine to the phenylalanine, the CDR3 is 13 residues long. The entry retains the CDR3 DNA only, 39 bases that are in frame from base 1. Points on this clonotype: It has no known antigen specificity. Base qualities are not at hand, and no much larger clone is one base apart.

The sequencing machine was an Illumina HiSeq 1500. The raw public reads went through TCRdb reprocessing: fastp at Q25, MiXCR clone calling, in-frame beta chains kept. Each CDR3 protein gets just one entry, which takes the most common genes and DNA from the rows behind it. The sample table lists some 500,000 distinct CDR3 sequences, 25% to 35% of them with a count of one. The ten largest account for about 17% of the sample. Paper-wide results and their limitations: In the ex vivo response, HLA-C-restricted CMV-specific TCR beta clonotypes were dominant, and in two of eight donors the single most frequent clonotype came from this HLA-C-restricted group. Carriers of CMV infection plus the relevant HLA type were discriminated by the cumulative frequency of public TCR beta family members in the study cohort and in an independent roughly 340-donor cohort.

Sequencing used cultured PBMCs, obtained from culture after CMV antigen stimulation. The rearrangement joined TRBV11-2 to TRBJ2-3; 10 of the junction bases match TRBD2. The source is a human donor in good health (CMV status not recorded). Some clones in this sample may be carry-over from other donors' samples. The DNA sequence is TGTGCCAGCAGCTTCGTAGCGGGAGGCCCGGAGTATTTT. Translated, it gives CASSFVAGGPEYF. The full variable domain, completed from the reference TRBV11-2 and TRBJ2-3 proteins outside the CDR3, reads EAGVAQSPRYKIIEKRQSVAFWCNPISGHATLYWYQQILGQGPKLLIQFQNNGVVDDSQLPKDRFSAERLKGVDSTLKIQPAKLEDSAVYLCASSFVAGGPEYFGPGTRLTVL.